Detailed here is one TCR beta chain. This table comes from immunoSEQ multiplex PCR, and its TCRdb copy is limited to in-frame clones, with some not included. Of hundreds of thousands of clones in the sample, 80% to 95% were seen once. Deletions cut 3 bases from V and 3 bases from J, with 18 bases between. Germline V gives CDR1 KGHSH, CDR2 LQKENI. This CDR3 is built from 16 residues. The data were obtained in a study of shared clonotypes between healthy human individuals. Cells designated naive CD8 were CD45RO-negative and were positively selected for CCR7, with terminally differentiated effector memory CD45RA+ cells excluded.

Input material: naive CD8+ T cells sorted from blood. V gene TRBV18 combines with J gene TRBJ2-7, with unresolved D. The sequence was obtained from a man under 40 in good health. The CDR3 here is CASSPGQHRIGYEQYF. CDR3 DNA sequence: TGTGCCAGCTCACCGGGTCAACACCGGATCGGCTACGAGCAGTACTTC.